This entry lists 24 T cell receptor beta chains sequenced from one sample in a study of shared clonotypes between healthy human individuals. TCRdb's copy holds only in-frame clones and misses some; the assay was immunoSEQ multiplex PCR. The repertoire has around 2.1 million clones, around 95% of them found once; the top ten carry approximately 0.13%. Input material: naive CD4+ T cells sorted from blood. Subset meaning: CD45RA+ positively selected. The receptors originated from a man between 18 and 35 years old in good health.

Concerning this clone: The same CDR3 arises from other DNA sequences in this sample as well. The chain is built from TRBV18 and TRBJ1-1, with 7 bases identical to TRBD1. Germline CDR1 is KGHSH and CDR2 is LQKENI. The CDR3 contains 15 residues. V dropped 1 base and J dropped 0; count of bases not matched to a gene: 2. The CDR3 nucleotides are TGTGCCAGCTCACCACTACAGGGGATGAACACTGAAGCTTTCTTT. The encoded protein is CASSPLQGMNTEAFF.

V is TRBV10-3 and J is TRBJ2-1, with 8 positions matching TRBD1. This CDR3 has 17 residues. V shed 6 bases, J shed 4 bases, and the junction held 14 bases outside the gene matches. The germline V gene encodes CDR1 ENHRY and CDR2 SYGVKD. As DNA, the CDR3 is TGTGCCATCAGCAAACGCGGACACGGGACAGGTTACAATGAGCAGTTCTTC. It is translated as CAISKRGHGTGYNEQFF.

The chain links TRBV6-6 to TRBJ2-7; possibly TRBD2 for D (6 bases). Germline CDR1 MNHNY, CDR2 SVGAGI (reference sequence). Trimming removed 2 bases from V and 0 bases from J, with 8 bases in between. This CDR3 is 14 amino acids long. The CDR3 region has the DNA TGTGCCAGCAGTTACAGGCGGGACTCCTACGAGCAGTACTTC. Amino acids: CASSYRRDSYEQYF.

This chain links TRBV29-1 with TRBJ2-7, with D perhaps assigned TRBD1 or TRBD2 (5 bases each). Trimming left V 6 bases short and J 2 bases short, with 14 bases between. The CDR3 is made up of 13 amino acids. Looked up from germline, CDR1 is SQVTM and CDR2 is ANQGSEA. The CDR3: CSVFGGRTYEQYF. The CDR3 DNA follows: TGCAGCGTCTTTGGGGGACGGACCTACGAGCAGTACTTC.

The chain employs TRBV18 and TRBJ2-2; the match to TRBD1 covers 7 bases. There are 16 residues in the CDR3. J lost 3 bases, V lost 1 base, and 5 bases had no gene match. Germline V lookup: CDR1 KGHSH, CDR2 LQKENI. CDR3: CASSPQGAVDTGELFF. CDR3 DNA sequence: TGTGCCAGCTCACCACAGGGGGCTGTAGACACCGGGGAGCTGTTTTTT.

V is TRBV27 and J is TRBJ1-4; a possible D gene is TRBD1 (5 bases). Germline-derived CDR1 and CDR2 are MNHEY and SMNVEV (reference sequence). The CDR3 runs to 12 residues. Deletions cut 4 bases from V and 13 bases from J, with 13 bases between. The DNA for the CDR3 is TGTGCCAGCAGTTCTGAGGGGCTAGCACTGTTTTTT. Protein sequence: CASSSEGLALFF. Supplemented by reference TRBV27 and TRBJ1-4, the full variable domain reads EAQVTQNPRYLITVTGKKLTVTCSQNMNHEYMSWYRQDPGLGLRQIYYSMNVEVTDKGDVPEGYKVSRKEKRNFPLILESPSPNQTSLYFCASSSEGLALFFGSGTQLSVL.

The J gene is TRBJ1-2, the V gene TRBV15; tentative D call: TRBD1 (5 bases). The CDR3 is 15 residues long. With 0 bases removed from V and 2 bases from J, the gap between germline ends came to 10 bases. Germline CDR1 reads LNHNV; CDR2 reads YYDKDF (reference sequence). This CDR3 reads CATSRDPGGNYGYTF. CDR3 bases: TGTGCCACCAGCAGAGATCCCGGGGGGAACTATGGCTACACCTTC.

CDR3 in DNA: TGCGCCAGCAGCCCGACAGGGGTCTTCACAGATACGCAGTATTTT. The encoded protein is CASSPTGVFTDTQYF. The chain has TRBV5-1 and TRBJ2-3; 8 positions agree with TRBD1. This CDR3 region has 15 residues. From germline, CDR1 is SGHRS and CDR2 YFSETQ. J lost 2 bases, V lost 4 bases, and 6 bases had no gene match.

The chain uses TRBV2 and TRBJ2-1; D remains unclear. Looked up from germline, CDR1 is SNHLY and CDR2 is FYNNEI. Trimming shortened V by 3 bases and J by 7 bases, and 13 bases separated the two germline ends. This CDR3 is 14 amino acids long. The CDR3 DNA reads TGTGCCAGCAGTGATGATGGAAATGCGAATGAGCAGTTCTTC. Its protein is CASSDDGNANEQFF.

This chain connects TRBV6-4 to TRBJ2-1, with D perhaps matching TRBD2 (7 bases). CDR1 and CDR2 (germline): MRHNA, SNTAGT. V dropped 0 bases and J dropped 8 bases, with 17 bases sitting between them. The CDR3 has 16 residues. The CDR3 sequence is CASSDSRLGGLDEQFF. CDR3 sequence (DNA): TGTGCCAGCAGTGACTCGAGGTTGGGGGGGCTGGATGAGCAGTTCTTC.

This chain joins TRBV7-9 and TRBJ1-4, with no clear D. The CDR3 is 16 amino acids. Germline assignment: CDR1 SEHNR and CDR2 FQNEAQ (reference sequence). V lost 5 bases to trimming and J lost 7 bases, with 20 bases between them. In DNA, the CDR3 is TGTGCCAGCAGCGCTAACCCGGGGTTGCGGGTTGAAAAACTGTTTTTT. This gives the protein CASSANPGLRVEKLFF.

To note about this clone: This sample includes further DNA sequences coding for the same CDR3. V gene TRBV6-5 combines with J gene TRBJ1-1; maybe TRBD1 (5 bases). V shed 2 bases and J shed 0 bases, with 7 bases lying between them. CDR1 is MNHEY and CDR2 is SVGAGI in the germline V gene. The CDR3 length is 14 residues. This CDR3 is CASSYDSMNTEAFF. In DNA, the CDR3 is TGTGCCAGCAGTTACGACAGCATGAACACTGAAGCTTTCTTT.

Only a few counts were recorded for this clone. The gene calls are TRBV19 and TRBJ2-3; TRBD2 agrees at 7 bases. The V and J ends lost 5 bases and 1 base, in that order; junction bases with no gene match: 6. This CDR3 is 15 amino acids long. Germline CDR1 LNHDA, CDR2 SQIVND (reference sequence). The CDR3 loop reads CASSLGGGGTDTQYF. DNA for the CDR3: TGTGCCAGTAGTTTGGGGGGAGGGGGCACAGATACGCAGTATTTT.

The chain joins TRBV19 to TRBJ1-2; D is uncertain. Trimming took off 1 base at V and 4 bases at J, with 13 bases between the two ends. CDR3 length: 15 amino acids. Germline CDR1 and CDR2: LNHDA and SQIVND (reference sequence). CDR3 region: CASSIGGSPSYGYTF. Here the CDR3 DNA reads TGTGCCAGTAGTATAGGCGGTTCTCCCTCCTATGGCTACACCTTC. The full variable domain, rest sourced from reference TRBV19 and TRBJ1-2, is DGGITQSPKYLFRKEGQNVTLSCEQNLNHDAMYWYRQDPGQGLRLIYYSQIVNDFQKGDIAEGYSVSREKKESFPLTVTSAQKNPTAFYLCASSIGGSPSYGYTFGSGTRLTVV.

Of note for this clone: The sample has other DNA sequences that encode this CDR3 too. The chain links TRBV10-3 to TRBJ2-7; D unresolved. Between the trimmed V and J ends, which lost 5 bases and 2 bases, there was a span of 10 bases. The germline CDR1 and CDR2 sequences are ENHRY and SYGVKD. The CDR3 is 13 residues long. CDR3 protein: CAISSGPTYEQYF. CDR3 nucleotides: TGTGCCATCAGTTCAGGTCCTACCTACGAGCAGTACTTC.

This chain connects TRBV5-8 to TRBJ1-2; 7 bases are a match to TRBD1. The CDR3 totals 18 residues. V trimming: 4 bases; J trimming: 8 bases; junction bases outside the gene matches: 23. Germline V gene data show CDR1 as SGHTS and CDR2 as YDEGEE. The DNA for the CDR3 is TGTGCCAGCAGCCCGCGACAGGGACAAAGCCGAAAGCTACGGGGCTACACCTTC. Residues: CASSPRQGQSRKLRGYTF.

This clone was counted once. The chain couples TRBV11-2 to TRBJ2-3; the match to TRBD2 covers 7 bases. The trim removed 1 base at V and 4 bases at J, leaving 11 bases unmatched. The length of the CDR3 is 17 residues. Looked up from germline, CDR1 is SGHAT and CDR2 is FQNNGV. CDR3 sequence (DNA): TGTGCCAGCAGCTTAGTGCTCCTTGGCGGGAGCGCAGATACGCAGTATTTT. Encoded protein: CASSLVLLGGSADTQYF.

This CDR3 is CASNSGRTVENYGYTF. CDR3 bases: TGTGCCAGCAACTCAGGCCGGACAGTTGAGAACTATGGCTACACCTTC. The J gene is TRBJ1-2, the V gene TRBV7-9; possible D gene TRBD1, 6 bases. V was trimmed by 7 bases and J by 2 bases, leaving 20 bases between them. CDR1 and CDR2 (germline): SEHNR, FQNEAQ (reference sequence). The CDR3 runs 16 residues.

This chain uses TRBV5-1 with TRBJ2-2, with 10 bases matching TRBD1. CDR1 and CDR2 from the germline V gene are SGHRS and YFSETQ. J gave up 6 bases and V 4 bases, and 3 bases lay outside the gene matches. The CDR3 covers 14 residues. CDR3 DNA sequence: TGCGCCAGCAGCCAGGGGACAGGGGCCGGGGAGCTGTTTTTT. This gives the protein CASSQGTGAGELFF.

The chain has TRBV15 and TRBJ1-5; D perhaps matches TRBD1 (5 bases). The CDR3 sequence is 16 residues long. Per germline, CDR1 LNHNV and CDR2 YYDKDF (reference sequence). V shed 4 bases and J shed 0 bases, with 13 bases lying between them. CDR3 nucleotides: TGTGCCACCAGCACCCAATGGGGGGATAGCAATCAGCCCCAGCATTTT. It specifies CATSTQWGDSNQPQHF. The whole variable domain, filled in from reference TRBV15 and TRBJ1-5, reads DAMVIQNPRYQVTQFGKPVTLSCSQTLNHNVMYWYQQKSSQAPKLLFHYYDKDFNNEADTPDNFQSRRPNTSFCFLDIRSPGLGDTAMYLCATSTQWGDSNQPQHFGDGTRLSIL.

The chain is built from TRBV5-1 and TRBJ1-1, with TRBD1 matching 9 bases. Germline V lookup: CDR1 SGHRS, CDR2 YFSETQ. The trim removed 4 bases at V and 11 bases at J, leaving 12 bases unmatched. This CDR3 has 14 residues. This chain's CDR3 is CASSDRGTGNLAFF. In DNA form, the CDR3 reads TGCGCCAGCAGCGACCGGGGGACAGGGAATTTGGCTTTCTTT.

This clone appeared a few times. Other DNA sequences from this sample encode an identical CDR3 as well. The rearrangement links TRBV5-1 to TRBJ2-2; D is perhaps TRBD1 (5 bases). CDR1 SGHRS and CDR2 YFSETQ come from the germline V gene. The CDR3 spans 14 residues. Trimming shortened V by 1 base and J by 1 base, and 5 bases separated the two germline ends. CDR3 residues: CASSLTGNTGELFF. The CDR3, as DNA: TGCGCCAGCAGCTTGACAGGGAACACCGGGGAGCTGTTTTTT.

This chain connects TRBV6-1 to TRBJ2-7; 7 bases are a match to TRBD2. The V gene's germline CDR1 is MNHNS and CDR2 SASEGT. V gave up 6 bases and J gave up 1 base; unmatched junction bases: 3. This CDR3 is 13 amino acids long. CDR3 nucleotides: TGTGCCAGCAGGGGGGGAGGGTCCTACGAGCAGTACTTC. It yields the protein CASRGGGSYEQYF.

This chain's CDR3 is CASSFGSPSSGANVLTF. CDR3 in DNA: TGTGCCAGCAGCTTTGGATCCCCGAGCTCTGGGGCCAACGTCCTGACTTTC. The chain recombines TRBV5-5 with TRBJ2-6; D is unclear. This CDR3 spans 17 amino acids. Trimming left V 2 bases short and J 0 bases short, with 12 bases between. Germline CDR1 and CDR2: SGHKS and YYEKEE (reference sequence).